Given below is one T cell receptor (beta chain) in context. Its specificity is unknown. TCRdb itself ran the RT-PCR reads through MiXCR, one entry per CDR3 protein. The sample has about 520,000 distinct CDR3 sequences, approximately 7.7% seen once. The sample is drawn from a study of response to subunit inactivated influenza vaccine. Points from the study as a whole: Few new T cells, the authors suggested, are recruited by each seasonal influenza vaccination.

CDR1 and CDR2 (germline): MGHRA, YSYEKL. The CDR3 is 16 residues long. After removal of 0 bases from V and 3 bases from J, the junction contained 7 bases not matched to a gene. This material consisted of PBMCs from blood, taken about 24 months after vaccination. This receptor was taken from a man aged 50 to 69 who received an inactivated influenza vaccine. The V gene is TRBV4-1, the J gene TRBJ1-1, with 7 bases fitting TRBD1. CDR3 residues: CASSQDEAGGYTEAFF. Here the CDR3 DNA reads TGCGCCAGCAGCCAAGATGAGGCAGGGGGATACACTGAAGCTTTCTTT.